One and the same sample provided the 22 T cell receptor beta chains below, sequenced in a study of cytomegalovirus exposure and HLA in healthy donors. Primers included in the PCR were 60 Vbeta and 13 Jbeta primers. Here immunoSEQ multiplex PCR was the method, and the copy in TCRdb shows in-frame clones only, minus some. This table has about 57,000 clones, approximately 80% appearing once. The specimen sequenced was PBMCs. All receptors derive from a man younger than 40 in good health and CMV-seronegative.

This chain uses TRBV18 with TRBJ2-7; a weak D match, TRBD2 (5 bases). The CDR3 has 14 residues. Trimming removed 3 bases from V and 3 bases from J, with 12 bases in between. Germline V gene data show CDR1 as KGHSH and CDR2 as LQKENI. CDR3 sequence: CASSPRNGNYEQYF. Written as DNA, the CDR3 is TGTGCCAGCTCACCTCGGAACGGGAACTACGAGCAGTACTTC.

This chain links TRBV10-3 with TRBJ1-2, with 7 bases aligning to TRBD1. The germline V gene has CDR1 ENHRY and CDR2 SYGVKD. This CDR3 is built from 15 residues. After removal of 8 bases from V and 1 base from J, the junction contained 10 bases not matched to a gene. The CDR3 loop is CAIPTGQGVNYGYTF. The DNA of the CDR3 is TGTGCCATCCCAACGGGGCAGGGGGTTAACTATGGCTACACCTTC.

V is TRBV6-5 and J is TRBJ1-2; D gene unclear. Per the germline V gene, CDR1 is MNHEY and CDR2 is SVGAGI. This CDR3 has 14 residues. The V end was cut by 8 bases, the J end by 0 bases, with 13 bases between. The CDR3 DNA reads TGTGCCAGCTCTAGCGCAACACCTAACTATGGCTACACCTTC. Residues: CASSSATPNYGYTF.

This chain connects TRBV7-9 to TRBJ1-6; no clear D. This CDR3 comprises 17 residues. V shed 3 bases and J shed 3 bases, with 15 bases lying between them. The germline gives CDR1 SEHNR, CDR2 FQNEAQ (reference sequence). The CDR3 bases are TGTGCCAGCAGCTTCCCGAAGGCGGGAGGCTATAATTCACCCCTCCACTTT. This translates into CASSFPKAGGYNSPLHF.

The rearrangement links TRBV5-4 to TRBJ1-1, with unresolved D. Germline-derived CDR1 and CDR2 are SGHNT and YYREEE (reference sequence). This CDR3 has 14 amino acids. V shed 5 bases and J shed 5 bases, with 16 bases lying between them. In nucleotides, the CDR3 is TGTGCCAGCAGTCGAGGGTCCCTTGGGACTGAAGCTTTCTTT. Protein sequence: CASSRGSLGTEAFF.

This clone was counted a few times. The chain couples TRBV6-1 to TRBJ1-4, with 9 nucleotides matching TRBD1. CDR1 MNHNS and CDR2 SASEGT come from the germline V gene. The CDR3 is 14 amino acids. Germline trimming cut 2 bases from V and 6 bases from J; bases unmatched to any gene: 1. CDR3 protein: CASSERDRDEKLFF. The CDR3 DNA reads TGTGCCAGCAGTGAAAGGGACAGGGATGAAAAACTGTTTTTT.

The gene calls are TRBV6-5 and TRBJ2-5, with TRBD1 as a possible D gene (5 bases). V was pared by 1 base and J by 5 bases, with 14 bases between. Germline V gene data show CDR1 as MNHEY and CDR2 as SVGAGI. CDR3 length equals 15 residues. The CDR3 sequence is CASSYFDSVGETQYF. The CDR3, as DNA: TGTGCCAGCAGTTACTTTGACAGTGTGGGGGAGACCCAGTACTTC.

J is TRBJ1-1 and V is TRBV21-1; TRBD1, the D gene given by the table, was not confirmed from the DNA. TRBV21-1 is recorded as a pseudogene. This CDR3 has 17 amino acids. CDR3 amino acids: CASSKGTGQGLNTEAFF. The CDR3 nucleotides are TGTGCCAGCAGCAAAGGAACCGGACAGGGGCTGAACACTGAAGCTTTCTTT.

V usage is TRBV7-2 and J usage is TRBJ2-5; 8 bases fit TRBD1. Germline lookup yields CDR1 SGHTA and CDR2 FQGNSA. The length of the CDR3 is 14 residues. With V trimmed by 6 bases and J by 4 bases, 7 bases remained unmatched. The CDR3 DNA reads as TGTGCCAGCAGTTTTACAGGGGGTCCAGAGACCCAGTACTTC. Its translation: CASSFTGGPETQYF.

The chain couples TRBV15 to TRBJ1-5; TRBD1 is a possible D gene (5 bases). The V gene's germline CDR1 is LNHNV and CDR2 YYDKDF (reference sequence). The CDR3 has 15 amino acids. V shed 1 base and J shed 4 bases, with 11 bases lying between them. CDR3 loop: CATSRGQGMNQPQHF. CDR3 in DNA: TGTGCCACCAGCAGAGGGCAGGGTATGAATCAGCCCCAGCATTTT.

DNA for the CDR3: TGTGCCAGCAGCTTAAATCATTACGAGCAGTACTTC. Encoded protein: CASSLNHYEQYF. The V gene is TRBV7-9, the J gene TRBJ2-7, with D hard to call. Looked up from germline, CDR1 is SEHNR and CDR2 is FQNEAQ (reference sequence). This CDR3 is built from 12 residues. Trimming took 2 bases from V and 4 from J, leaving 6 bases between them.

V and J are TRBV2 and TRBJ1-2, with a weak D call TRBD1 (6 bases). The CDR3 totals 13 residues. In germline, CDR1 is SNHLY, CDR2 FYNNEI. Trimming removed 5 bases from V and 4 bases from J, with 11 bases in between. The CDR3 reads CASSSDSLYGYTF. In DNA, the CDR3 is TGTGCCAGCAGTTCGGACAGCCTCTATGGCTACACCTTC.

The rearrangement joins TRBV4-3 to TRBJ2-6; D is unclear. This CDR3 spans 16 amino acids. Trimming removed 0 bases at V and 3 bases at J, with 9 bases between. Germline values: CDR1 LGHNA, CDR2 YSLEER. The CDR3 is CASSQDAVDGANVLTF. CDR3 nucleotide sequence: TGCGCCAGCAGCCAAGATGCGGTGGATGGGGCCAACGTCCTGACTTTC.

This sequence joins TRBV11-2 and TRBJ2-5; no clear D. The CDR3 runs 14 residues. The V end lost 5 bases, the J end lost 4 bases, and 14 bases lay between the germline ends. CDR1 SGHAT and CDR2 FQNNGV come from the germline V gene. The CDR3 spells CASSPSHYPETQYF. CDR3 in DNA: TGTGCCAGCAGCCCATCTCACTACCCAGAGACCCAGTACTTC. Full variable domain (remainder filled in from reference TRBV11-2 and TRBJ2-5): EAGVAQSPRYKIIEKRQSVAFWCNPISGHATLYWYQQILGQGPKLLIQFQNNGVVDDSQLPKDRFSAERLKGVDSTLKIQPAKLEDSAVYLCASSPSHYPETQYFGPGTRLLVL.

The chain combines TRBV30 with TRBJ2-2; possibly TRBD1 for D (5 bases). Trimming shortened V by 3 bases and J by 0 bases, and 8 bases separated the two germline ends. This CDR3 is built from 14 residues. CDR1 and CDR2 from the germline V gene are GTSNPN and SVGIG (reference sequence). The CDR3 DNA is TGTGCCTGGAGCGGCAGGGCGAACACCGGGGAGCTGTTTTTT. It codes for CAWSGRANTGELFF.

This chain joins TRBV6-6 and TRBJ1-1; D remains ambiguous. There are 11 residues in the CDR3. Germline loops: CDR1 MNHNY, CDR2 SVGAGI (reference sequence). Trimming left V 7 bases short and J 1 base short, with 4 bases between. For the CDR3, the DNA is TGTGCCAGCACGGGGAACACTGAAGCTTTCTTT. It translates to CASTGNTEAFF.

The CDR3 reads CASSSDRGDYRGELFF. The CDR3 DNA is TGTGCCAGCAGCTCGGACAGGGGGGACTACCGGGGGGAGCTGTTTTTT. J is TRBJ2-2 and V is TRBV7-2, with 10 bases that match TRBD1. V trimming: 4 bases; J trimming: 8 bases; junction bases outside the gene matches: 10. The CDR3 loop spans 16 amino acids. Germline V gene data show CDR1 as SGHTA and CDR2 as FQGNSA.

In this sample, this clone turned up once. The J gene is TRBJ2-7, the V gene TRBV7-2; D call uncertain. The V gene lost 1 base and the J gene lost 5 bases, with 6 bases spanning the gap. The CDR3 is 12 residues long. Per germline, CDR1 SGHTA and CDR2 FQGNSA. This CDR3 is CASSLGANEQYF. CDR3 in DNA: TGTGCCAGCAGCTTAGGGGCGAACGAGCAGTACTTC.

This clone has just one count. At one boundary the junction diverges from the germline segment, which might be a read error. V gene TRBV11-2 combines with J gene TRBJ1-1; 8 nucleotides align to TRBD1. CDR1 and CDR2 (germline): SGHAT, FQNNGV. This CDR3 has 16 residues. In DNA form, the CDR3 reads TGTGCCAGCAGCCTAGACAGGGGAGTGTCCGACACTGAAGCTTTCTTT. Residues: CASSLDRGVSDTEAFF.

This clone was found a few times. The chain recombines TRBV2 with TRBJ1-1; D remains unclear. This CDR3 has 13 residues. V was clipped by 6 bases and J by 0 bases, with 8 bases between them. Germline V gene lookup returns CDR1 SNHLY and CDR2 FYNNEI. CDR3: CASRITVNTEAFF. CDR3 coding DNA: TGTGCCAGCAGGATTACAGTGAACACTGAAGCTTTCTTT.

The genes are TRBV27 and TRBJ2-3, with 8 nucleotides matching TRBD1. V lost 7 bases, J lost 1 base, and 10 bases stayed unmatched. Per the germline V gene, CDR1 is MNHEY and CDR2 is SMNVEV (reference sequence). This CDR3 is built from 16 residues. In DNA, the CDR3 is TGTGCCAGCACCTCCGGACAGGGATTGCGCACAGATACGCAGTATTTT. Residues: CASTSGQGLRTDTQYF.

V usage is TRBV9 and J usage is TRBJ2-2; D remains ambiguous. CDR1 and CDR2 (germline): SGDLS, YYNGEE. The V gene lost 0 bases and the J gene lost 5 bases, with 5 bases spanning the gap. This CDR3 has 13 residues. CDR3 DNA: TGTGCCAGCAGCGTAGGAGTTACCGGGGAGCTGTTTTTT. As protein: CASSVGVTGELFF.